A single sample is the source of the 19 T cell receptor beta chains below, sequenced in a study of blood T cell repertoires in COVID-19. Data came from immunoSEQ multiplex PCR; TCRdb stores just in-frame clones and leaves some out. This sample has 100,000 or so clones, with 79% found just once. Sequencing was performed on peripheral blood. These receptors all come from a human donor in a cohort sampled during active COVID-19.

The chain couples TRBV28 to TRBJ2-7, with 8 bases lining up with TRBD2. Losses at the gene ends were 5 bases for V and 2 bases for J; bases not matched to a gene: 8. The CDR3 extends over 15 amino acids. Germline V gene sequence: CDR1 MDHEN, CDR2 SYDVKM. The CDR3 DNA reads TGTGCCAGCAGTAGCCGGGGGGGCTCTGCCTACGAGCAGTACTTC. This translates into CASSSRGGSAYEQYF.

The DNA of the CDR3 is TGTGCCAGCAGTTACTCCGCGGGAGGGAACACAGATACGCAGTATTTT. It codes for CASSYSAGGNTDTQYF. The chain uses TRBV6-6 and TRBJ2-3; 9 nucleotides match TRBD2. This CDR3 has 16 amino acids. V lost 0 bases, J lost 2 bases, and 3 bases stayed unmatched. The V gene's germline CDR1 is MNHNY and CDR2 SVGAGI (reference sequence).

The V call is TRBV19, the J call TRBJ2-2; perhaps TRBD2 as D (7 bases). This CDR3 is built from 18 residues. The V and J ends lost 5 bases and 3 bases respectively, with 22 bases between them. CDR1 and CDR2 (germline): LNHDA, SQIVND (reference sequence). This CDR3 reads CASSPGGGKGSYTGELFF. The CDR3 DNA sequence: TGTGCCAGTAGTCCGGGGGGCGGTAAAGGATCGTACACCGGGGAGCTGTTTTTT.

The genes are TRBV2 and TRBJ2-2, with 7 bases that match TRBD2. This CDR3 region has 15 residues. With V trimmed by 10 bases and J by 3 bases, 11 bases remained unmatched. Per germline, CDR1 SNHLY and CDR2 FYNNEI. Here the CDR3 DNA reads TGTGCCATCAGCGGGGTTGAGTCGGACACCGGGGAGCTGTTTTTT. Its translation is CAISGVESDTGELFF.

The V and J genes are TRBV19 and TRBJ1-3; TRBD1 is a possible D gene (5 bases). The CDR3 extends over 16 amino acids. V gave up 5 bases and J gave up 1 base, with 15 bases separating them. Looked up from germline, CDR1 is LNHDA and CDR2 is SQIVND (reference sequence). CDR3 loop: CASSSAGKTSGNTIYF. In nucleotides, the CDR3 is TGTGCCAGTAGTTCGGCAGGGAAGACTTCTGGAAACACCATATATTTT.

This clone was found once. The chain has TRBV28 and TRBJ2-7; possible D gene TRBD2, 6 bases. Between the trimmed V and J ends, which lost 5 bases and 0 bases, there was a span of 17 bases. Looked up from germline, CDR1 is MDHEN and CDR2 is SYDVKM. This CDR3 has 16 residues. CDR3 DNA: TGTGCCAGCAGTCAACCCTGGGACGGGAGCTCCTACGAGCAGTACTTC. Its translation is CASSQPWDGSSYEQYF.

The chain links TRBV5-6 to TRBJ1-4; 7 positions match TRBD1. V was pared by 2 bases and J by 8 bases, with 15 bases of the junction left unmatched. The length of the CDR3 is 17 residues. CDR1 is SGHDT and CDR2 is YYEEEE in the germline V gene. The CDR3 protein is CASSFLASTGVLEKLFF. The CDR3 DNA sequence: TGTGCCAGCAGCTTTTTAGCGTCTACAGGGGTTTTGGAAAAACTGTTTTTT.

This clone has only one observation. The J gene is TRBJ2-1, the V gene TRBV7-9; D is perhaps TRBD2 (5 bases). Trimming took off 3 bases at V and 10 bases at J, with 10 bases between the two ends. The germline V gene has CDR1 SEHNR and CDR2 FQNEAQ (reference sequence). This CDR3 is 12 amino acids long. CDR3 nucleotides: TGTGCCAGCAGCTTGCGGGCTACAGAGCAGTTCTTC. This gives the protein CASSLRATEQFF.

The chain carries TRBV2 and TRBJ2-2, with D possibly being TRBD2 (8 bases). The CDR3 has 15 amino acids. The V gene lost 6 bases and the J gene lost 6 bases, with 17 bases spanning the gap. Germline lookup yields CDR1 SNHLY and CDR2 FYNNEI. This CDR3 is CASRGTAGEPGELFF. The CDR3 nucleotides are TGTGCCAGCAGGGGGACAGCGGGAGAACCCGGGGAGCTGTTTTTT.

V gene TRBV21-1 combines with J gene TRBJ2-7; the table's D gene call, TRBD2, was not cross checked with the DNA. TRBV21-1 is a pseudogene segment. This CDR3 spans 17 amino acids. For the CDR3, the DNA is TGTGCCAGCAGCAAAGGAGGGCGGGGGGCGGACGGACACGAGCAGTACTTC. This codes for CASSKGGRGADGHEQYF.

The rearrangement joins TRBV4-3 to TRBJ1-1, with D perhaps matching TRBD1 (5 bases). The CDR3 is made up of 14 amino acids. Germline loops: CDR1 LGHNA, CDR2 YSLEER. Trimming stripped 0 bases from V and 0 bases from J, with 5 bases between. CDR3 protein: CASSQEQVNTEAFF. DNA of the CDR3: TGCGCCAGCAGCCAAGAACAGGTGAACACTGAAGCTTTCTTT.

The chain joins TRBV18 to TRBJ2-3; 11 nucleotides agree with TRBD1. After removal of 3 bases from V and 5 bases from J, the junction contained 1 base not matched to a gene. Germline V gene lookup returns CDR1 KGHSH and CDR2 LQKENI. This CDR3 spans 14 amino acids. CDR3 sequence reads: CASSPGTGGDTQYF. The DNA of the CDR3 is TGTGCCAGCTCACCTGGGACAGGGGGAGATACGCAGTATTTT.

DNA of the CDR3: TGTGCCAGCAGAAAGGGGACAGGGGGGTTAGGGAATCAGCCCCAGCATTTT. This sequence encodes CASRKGTGGLGNQPQHF. The chain employs TRBV2 and TRBJ1-5, with 11 bases identical to TRBD1. This CDR3 region has 17 residues. V trimming: 6 bases; J trimming: 4 bases; junction bases outside the gene matches: 11. Germline CDR1 and CDR2: SNHLY and FYNNEI.

The chain links TRBV10-3 to TRBJ2-1; D may be TRBD1 (6 bases). CDR1 and CDR2 (germline): ENHRY, SYGVKD. There are 16 residues in the CDR3. Trimming pared 3 bases from V and 6 bases from J, leaving 18 bases between. The CDR3 DNA sequence: TGTGCCATCAGTGACACAGGGCCTTCGGGTTCCAATGAGCAGTTCTTC. It yields the protein CAISDTGPSGSNEQFF.

This chain uses TRBV7-3 with TRBJ2-1; the match to TRBD2 covers 10 bases. Germline trimming cut 5 bases from V and 9 bases from J; bases unmatched to any gene: 7. Germline V gene lookup returns CDR1 SGHTA and CDR2 FQGTGA. There are 14 residues in the CDR3. As DNA, the CDR3 is TGTGCCAGCAGCCGGGCTAGCGGGAGTGTTGAGCAGTTCTTC. Translated, it gives CASSRASGSVEQFF.

This clone was recorded only once. The CDR3 nucleotides are TGCGCCAGCAGGGGGCTAGCGGACACCGGGGAGCTGTTTTTT. It encodes CASRGLADTGELFF. The V gene is TRBV10-2, the J gene TRBJ2-2; 7 bases fit TRBD2. The CDR3 length is 14 residues. The germline gives CDR1 WSHSY, CDR2 SAAADI. The V and J ends lost 6 bases and 3 bases, in that order; junction bases with no gene match: 4.

By its share, this clone is large. This sequence joins TRBV5-6 and TRBJ2-1; D is undetermined. CDR1 is SGHDT and CDR2 is YYEEEE in the germline V gene. The CDR3 runs to 13 residues. V was clipped by 4 bases and J by 4 bases, with 9 bases between them. The CDR3 protein is CASSRELYNEQFF. The CDR3 nucleotides are TGTGCCAGCAGCCGTGAGCTGTACAATGAGCAGTTCTTC.

The rearrangement uses TRBV7-8 and TRBJ2-1; D is perhaps TRBD1 (5 bases). The CDR3 spans 14 residues. Germline V gives CDR1 SGHVS, CDR2 FQNEAQ. Deletions cut 5 bases from V and 8 bases from J, with 16 bases between. CDR3 protein: CASSVRQLIDEQFF. CDR3 DNA sequence: TGTGCCAGCAGCGTCCGACAGCTTATCGATGAGCAGTTCTTC.

The J gene is TRBJ2-7, the V gene TRBV2; D remains unclear. The length of the CDR3 is 11 residues. Per the germline V gene, CDR1 is SNHLY and CDR2 is FYNNEI. The ends were cut back, 4 bases at V and 9 bases at J, with 10 bases in the middle. CDR3 DNA sequence: TGTGCCAGCAGTGGGGCAGAAAGGCAGTACTTC. Translated, it gives CASSGAERQYF.